Shown below are 26 T cell receptor beta chains from a single sample sequenced in a study of post-analysis software for immune sequencing data. These receptors are not linked to any known antigen. The TCR beta cDNA libraries carried unique molecular identifiers. TCRdb ran MiXCR on the PCR reads and lists one entry per CDR3 protein. Seen here are fewer than 850,000 distinct CDR3 sequences, about 32% observed once, and the top ten hold about 0.5%. Study-level points and caveats: In patients, TRBV5-6, TRBV5-1 and TRBV20-1 belonged to about five TRBV segments found more frequently than in controls.

What was sequenced was blood. These TCRs come from a girl aged 10 to 17 with multiple sclerosis.

This clonotype was seen a few times. The rearrangement joins TRBV3-1 to TRBJ2-1; 8 bases fit TRBD2. The CDR3 consists of 16 residues. V shed 1 base, J shed 3 bases, and the junction held 5 bases outside the gene matches. Germline V CDR1 and CDR2: LGHDT, YNNKEL (reference sequence). The CDR3 sequence is CASSQVLAGYYNEQFF. Here the CDR3 DNA reads TGTGCCAGCAGCCAAGTTTTAGCGGGATACTACAATGAGCAGTTCTTC.

V gene TRBV13 combines with J gene TRBJ2-1; 9 bases fit TRBD1. The CDR3 sequence is 19 residues long. The V gene end was trimmed by 1 base and the J gene end by 3 bases; junction bases not matched to a gene: 13. Germline values: CDR1 PRHDT, CDR2 FYEKMQ (reference sequence). The CDR3 DNA follows: TGTGCCAGCAGCTTAGCCCCCCAAACAGGGGGCATTTACTACAATGAGCAGTTCTTC. It is translated as CASSLAPQTGGIYYNEQFF.

The rearrangement links TRBV7-9 to TRBJ2-1; D is possibly TRBD2 (6 bases). The ends were cut back, 5 bases at V and 0 bases at J, with 14 bases in the middle. Germline V gives CDR1 SEHNR, CDR2 FQNEAQ (reference sequence). The CDR3 runs to 16 residues. CDR3 loop: CASSVTGTFSYNEQFF. DNA of the CDR3: TGTGCCAGCAGCGTCACCGGGACTTTCTCCTACAATGAGCAGTTCTTC.

This clonotype appeared many times. CDR3 sequence reads: CAISERGANVLTF. The CDR3 bases are TGTGCCATCAGCGAGAGGGGGGCCAACGTCCTGACTTTC. The gene calls are TRBV10-3 and TRBJ2-6; D remains ambiguous. The CDR3 has 13 residues. V lost 6 bases, J lost 4 bases, and 7 bases lay in between. CDR1 and CDR2 (germline): ENHRY, SYGVKD.

This clonotype was counted many times. This chain uses TRBV7-2 with TRBJ2-7, with D possibly called TRBD1 or TRBD2 (5 bases each). V was trimmed by 1 base and J by 0 bases, leaving 7 bases between them. The germline V gene encodes CDR1 SGHTA and CDR2 FQGNSA. This CDR3 contains 14 residues. The CDR3 protein is CASSLVGTSYEQYF. CDR3 coding DNA: TGTGCCAGCAGCTTAGTTGGGACCTCCTACGAGCAGTACTTC.

This clonotype was observed a handful of times. The chain links TRBV27 to TRBJ2-3; D may match TRBD1 or TRBD2 (6 bases each). V was cut by 10 bases and J by 6 bases, with 35 bases left in between. Germline assignment: CDR1 MNHEY and CDR2 SMNVEV (reference sequence). The CDR3 spans 19 residues. The CDR3 here is CANQPKPLGGEVGWDTQYF. CDR3 coding DNA: TGTGCCAACCAGCCAAAACCATTGGGGGGCGAGGTTGGTTGGGATACGCAGTATTTT.

The chain combines TRBV2 with TRBJ2-3; no definite D call. In germline, CDR1 is SNHLY, CDR2 FYNNEI. This CDR3 comprises 12 residues. Trimming left V 1 base short and J 3 bases short, with 2 bases between. DNA of the CDR3: TGTGCCAGCAGTGAAGATACAGATACGCAGTATTTT. This sequence encodes CASSEDTDTQYF.

This clonotype was seen only once. The chain combines TRBV20-1 with TRBJ1-3, with 7 bases lining up with TRBD1. CDR1 DFQATT and CDR2 SNEGSKA come from the germline V gene (reference sequence). Germline trimming cut 3 bases from V and 0 bases from J; bases unmatched to any gene: 14. The CDR3 is 18 residues long. The CDR3 reads CSARYRQGPLVSGNTIYF. CDR3 coding DNA: TGCAGTGCTAGGTATAGACAGGGCCCGCTTGTCTCTGGAAACACCATATATTTT.

This clonotype showed up just a few times. V usage is TRBV5-1 and J usage is TRBJ2-3; D unresolved. This CDR3 comprises 17 residues. Germline values: CDR1 SGHRS, CDR2 YFSETQ. Trimming stripped 2 bases from V and 6 bases from J, with 22 bases between. The CDR3 nucleotides are TGCGCCAGCAGCTTTAATGTTGTCCCCAGCGTTGATGATACGCAGTATTTT. Encoded protein: CASSFNVVPSVDDTQYF.

Remarks on this clonotype: The conserved phenylalanine or tryptophan normally closing the CDR3 is absent here, so this likely arose from a read error. The chain joins TRBV5-1 to TRBJ2-5; D is undetermined. V gave up 0 bases and J gave up 1 base, with 7 bases separating them. This CDR3 spans 14 amino acids. Per germline, CDR1 SGHRS and CDR2 YFSETQ. The CDR3 DNA follows: TGCGCCAGCAGCTTGGTTAGGTTCCAAGAGACCCAGTACCTC. The encoded protein is CASSLVRFQETQYL.

The rearrangement joins TRBV6-5 to TRBJ2-5, with 8 bases fitting TRBD2. Germline V gene lookup returns CDR1 MNHEY and CDR2 SVGAGI. This CDR3 has 13 amino acids. Trimming cost V 6 bases and J 1 base; bases outside gene matches: 1. The CDR3 loop reads CASRAGAQETQYF. The CDR3 DNA follows: TGTGCCAGCAGAGCGGGAGCCCAAGAGACCCAGTACTTC.

This clonotype showed up just a few times. Here the CDR3 DNA reads TGTGCCAGCAGCCCCATGACTAGCGACCACTACGAGCAGTACTTC. Translated: CASSPMTSDHYEQYF. The chain employs TRBV5-5 and TRBJ2-7; 8 bases align to TRBD2. Trimming removed 4 bases from V and 3 bases from J; junction bases left unmatched: 9. The germline V gene encodes CDR1 SGHKS and CDR2 YYEKEE (reference sequence). The CDR3 is 15 amino acids.

Ten or more counts support this clonotype. The V and J genes are TRBV5-6 and TRBJ2-5; no firm D call. The V gene's germline CDR1 is SGHDT and CDR2 YYEEEE. This CDR3 has 13 residues. V shed 2 bases and J shed 5 bases, with 10 bases lying between them. The CDR3 loop reads CASSLPGRETQYF. The CDR3 DNA follows: TGTGCCAGCAGCTTACCCGGAAGGGAGACCCAGTACTTC.

This clonotype was detected only a few times. The chain recombines TRBV7-2 with TRBJ2-7, with a weak D call TRBD2 (6 bases). CDR1 and CDR2 (germline): SGHTA, FQGNSA. The CDR3 is 13 amino acids. V lost 8 bases and J 0 bases, leaving 11 bases between the germline ends. The CDR3 loop reads CASGAGSSYEQYF. The CDR3 nucleotides are TGTGCCAGCGGCGCCGGGAGCTCCTACGAGCAGTACTTC.

Details on this clonotype: At one end, the junction sequence differs from germline, possibly due to a read error. This rearrangement joins TRBV12-3 or TRBV12-4 to TRBJ2-6; D may be TRBD1 (6 bases). The CDR3 has 17 amino acids. For the CDR3, the DNA is TGTGCCAACAGTCCCTCTGGACAGCGGCTTTCAGCCAACGTCCTGACTTTC. Its translation: CANSPSGQRLSANVLTF.

V gene TRBV20-1 combines with J gene TRBJ2-7; tentatively, D is TRBD2 (5 bases). The CDR3 is made up of 16 amino acids. The germline CDR1 and CDR2 sequences are DFQATT and SNEGSKA (reference sequence). Deletions cut 3 bases from V and 0 bases from J, with 18 bases between. The CDR3 nucleotides read TGCAGTGCTAGTGCCCTTATGCGGGTGCCCTCCTACGAGCAGTACTTC. Protein sequence: CSASALMRVPSYEQYF.

This clonotype was detected ten times or more. The CDR3 DNA reads as TGTGCCAGCAGCGACAGGAACTATGGCTACACCTTC. Its translation: CASSDRNYGYTF. The chain is built from TRBV6-1 and TRBJ1-2, with TRBD1 as a possible D gene (6 bases). The CDR3 length is 12 residues. The germline V gene has CDR1 MNHNS and CDR2 SASEGT. V was trimmed by 6 bases and J by 2 bases, leaving 7 bases between them.

This clonotype occurred many times. This chain connects TRBV29-1 to TRBJ2-7, with 9 bases fitting TRBD2. CDR1 SQVTM and CDR2 ANQGSEA come from the germline V gene. CDR3 length: 12 residues. The trim removed 2 bases at V and 7 bases at J, leaving 3 bases unmatched. CDR3 sequence (DNA): TGCAGCGTTGAAATAGCGGGAGTTGAGCAGTACTTC. Amino acids: CSVEIAGVEQYF.

This sequence joins TRBV7-2 and TRBJ2-3, with TRBD2 matching 7 bases. Trimming removed 5 bases from V and 3 bases from J; junction bases left unmatched: 23. This CDR3 is built from 20 residues. CDR1 and CDR2 (germline): SGHTA, FQGNSA. The CDR3 reads CASSDPQGRTRGPITDTQYF. The CDR3 DNA reads as TGTGCCAGCAGCGACCCCCAGGGACGGACTAGGGGTCCTATTACAGATACGCAGTATTTT.

For this clonotype: This CDR3 fails to terminate in the conserved phenylalanine or tryptophan, so it likely reflects a read error. V gene TRBV20-1 combines with J gene TRBJ2-1, with 9 bases identical to TRBD2. The V and J ends lost 6 bases and 4 bases, in that order; junction bases with no gene match: 10. In germline, CDR1 is DFQATT, CDR2 SNEGSKA (reference sequence). The CDR3 loop spans 15 amino acids. In nucleotides, the CDR3 is TGCAGTGCGTCCGCCGGGACTAGCCTTTACAATGAGCAGTTCTGC. Protein product: CSASAGTSLYNEQFC.

Details on this clonotype: A much larger clone lies one base from this, so it may be a read error. The chain employs TRBV20-1 and TRBJ2-1; 7 bases match TRBD2. Germline V gene data show CDR1 as DFQATT and CDR2 as SNEGSKA (reference sequence). Trimming at V came to 5 bases and at J to 3 bases, leaving 13 bases not matched to a gene. The CDR3 extends over 16 amino acids. The CDR3 bases are TGCAGTGCTGCACTCGTAGGGGAGGGCGACTACAATGAGCAGTTCTTC. This gives the protein CSAALVGEGDYNEQFF.

The genes are TRBV6-5 and TRBJ1-1; unclear D gene. V lost 0 bases and J lost 4, with 12 bases in between. Germline values: CDR1 MNHEY, CDR2 SVGAGI. This CDR3 is built from 15 residues. The CDR3 nucleotides read TGTGCCAGCAGTTACTCTCCCGGGTCGGGCACTGAAGCTTTCTTT. This gives the protein CASSYSPGSGTEAFF.

In nucleotides, the CDR3 is TGTGCCAGCAGTTTGCCCAGGGGAGGGGACTATGGCTACACCTTC. Translation: CASSLPRGGDYGYTF. The gene calls are TRBV12-3 or TRBV12-4 and TRBJ1-2, with D maybe TRBD1 (6 bases). V was pared by 3 bases and J by 3 bases, with 14 bases between. The CDR3 sequence is 15 residues long.

The rearrangement joins TRBV3-1 to TRBJ2-6; 7 nucleotides line up with TRBD1. Per germline, CDR1 LGHDT and CDR2 YNNKEL (reference sequence). The CDR3 covers 19 residues. The V segment lost 5 bases and the J segment 0 bases; nucleotides outside the gene matches: 13. CDR3 nucleotides: TGTGCCAGCAGCTCTCCTTTGGGACAGCGATTCTCTGGGGCCAACGTCCTGACTTTC. Protein sequence: CASSSPLGQRFSGANVLTF.

The chain is built from TRBV20-1 and TRBJ2-7; maybe TRBD1 (5 bases). Judging by the DNA end, TRBJ2-5 fits better; the J call may be wrong. This CDR3 has 13 amino acids. CDR1 is DFQATT and CDR2 is SNEGSKA in the germline V gene (reference sequence). CDR3 coding DNA: TGCAGTGCTAGTGTCGTGGCAGGGGAGACCCAGTACTTC. This translates into CSASVVAGETQYF.

This clonotype was seen a few times. J is TRBJ2-7 and V is TRBV9; 8 bases align to TRBD1. This CDR3 spans 16 amino acids. V lost 0 bases and J lost 2; bases outside the gene matches: 7. Germline-derived CDR1 and CDR2 are SGDLS and YYNGEE. The CDR3 spells CASSVGSAGQAYEQYF. DNA of the CDR3: TGTGCCAGCAGCGTAGGATCGGCGGGACAGGCCTACGAGCAGTACTTC.